This record looks at one TCR beta chain sequence and its context. The sample comes from a study of sequential checkpoint blockade in melanoma. As to treatment: randomized to nivolumab then ipilimumab (arm A) or the reverse (arm B). DNA-damaging chemotherapy had not been given to any patient beforehand. This table comes from immunoSEQ multiplex PCR, and its TCRdb copy is limited to in-frame clones, with some not included. Of over 9,500 clones listed, approximately 60% were seen once; the top ten hold about 23%. Germline lookup yields CDR1 SNHLY and CDR2 FYNNEI. The CDR3 runs 13 residues. With 7 bases clipped from V and 1 base from J, the junction kept 3 bases outside the gene matches.

The sequence derives from a human donor with melanoma. The material was CD8+ T cells sorted from blood (inferred from file names), obtained from a patient given nivolumab and ipilimumab in sequence. The chain combines TRBV2 with TRBJ1-1; 7 bases align to TRBD1. CDR3 sequence (DNA): TGTGCCAGCATCCGGACAGGGAACACTGAAGCTTTCTTT. Its protein product is CASIRTGNTEAFF.